The TCR beta chain under discussion was sequenced for a study of blood T cell repertoires in COVID-19. Sequenced by immunoSEQ multiplex PCR; TCRdb stores in-frame clones only, minus some. This sample has approximately 220,000 clones, with approximately 83% found just once. V lost 4 bases, J lost 3 bases, and 6 bases stayed unmatched. This CDR3 has 16 residues. Germline CDR1 LNHDA, CDR2 SQIVND (reference sequence). The sequenced material came from PBMCs or T cells enriched from blood (not recorded which). The chain has TRBV19 and TRBJ2-1; 10 bases match TRBD2. The receptor's source is a woman aged 40-49 years who had been exposed to COVID-19. The DNA of the CDR3 is TGTGCCAGTAGTAACAGCGGGGGGGCATTCTACAATGAGCAGTTCTTC. It translates to CASSNSGGAFYNEQFF.